The 23 T cell receptor beta chains reported below all come from one sample, sequenced in a study of CD8+ T cells in alopecia areata. Sample treatment: oral pan-JAK inhibitor, 5-10 mg twice daily. After isolation, RNA underwent reverse transcription to generate cDNA as the sequencing template. TCRdb keeps only in-frame clones here, not all; method: immunoSEQ multiplex PCR. In the table there are some 200,000 clones, more than 55% of which are singletons. The source was CD4+ T cells sorted from blood, collected at week 4, from a patient treated with tofacitinib. The receptors originated from a human donor with alopecia areata.

This chain connects TRBV29-1 to TRBJ2-7; 9 nucleotides align to TRBD2. The V and J ends lost 5 bases and 2 bases, in that order; junction bases with no gene match: 7. The CDR3 has 14 amino acids. CDR1 SQVTM and CDR2 ANQGSEA come from the germline V gene. Written as DNA, the CDR3 is TGCAGCGTTAAATCTAGCGGGGTAACCTACGAGCAGTACTTC. Amino acids: CSVKSSGVTYEQYF.

The rearrangement uses TRBV29-1 and TRBJ2-3, with D maybe TRBD1 (6 bases). This CDR3 comprises 14 residues. The ends were cut back, 6 bases at V and 4 bases at J, with 17 bases in the middle. The germline CDR1 and CDR2 sequences are SQVTM and ANQGSEA. The CDR3 coding sequence is TGCAGCGTCGTTCGAGTTCAGGGGTCAGATACGCAGTATTTT. Amino acid sequence: CSVVRVQGSDTQYF.

This clone was picked up a small number of times. The chain recombines TRBV4-2 with TRBJ2-7; D gene ambiguous. The ends were cut back, 0 bases at V and 3 bases at J, with 9 bases in the middle. CDR1 LGHNA and CDR2 YNFKEQ come from the germline V gene. The CDR3 sequence is 14 residues long. The CDR3 bases are TGTGCCAGCAGCCAAGATACGGATTACTACGAGCAGTACTTC. This codes for CASSQDTDYYEQYF.

In this sample, this clone turned up once. The chain has TRBV30 and TRBJ2-5; 7 bases line up with TRBD2. This CDR3 spans 14 amino acids. Germline V gene sequence: CDR1 GTSNPN, CDR2 SVGIG (reference sequence). V was clipped by 3 bases and J by 3 bases; unmatched bases: 7. Here the CDR3 reads CAWRRSSGKETQYF. CDR3 sequence (DNA): TGTGCCTGGAGAAGATCTAGCGGTAAAGAGACCCAGTACTTC.

The V gene is TRBV7-2, the J gene TRBJ2-3; D is undetermined. Looked up from germline, CDR1 is SGHTA and CDR2 is FQGNSA. Trimming left V 0 bases short and J 10 bases short, with 11 bases between. The CDR3 loop spans 13 amino acids. CDR3 loop: CASSLAQERAQYF. The CDR3 DNA reads as TGTGCCAGCAGCTTAGCCCAGGAACGAGCGCAGTATTTT.

Comment on this clone: This CDR3 is also generated by other DNA sequences in the sample. The V and J genes are TRBV30 and TRBJ1-1; no clear D gene. The germline CDR1 and CDR2 sequences are GTSNPN and SVGIG (reference sequence). V gave up 0 bases and J gave up 0 bases, with 5 bases separating them. This CDR3 region has 13 residues. The DNA for the CDR3 is TGTGCCTGGAGTGTAAAGGTGAACACTGAAGCTTTCTTT. Its protein is CAWSVKVNTEAFF.

This clone was counted a single time. The rearrangement links TRBV7-2 to TRBJ2-7, with 10 bases aligning to TRBD2. In germline, CDR1 is SGHTA, CDR2 FQGNSA. Germline trimming cut 4 bases from V and 7 bases from J; bases unmatched to any gene: 13. This CDR3 contains 16 residues. The CDR3 reads CASSSERGGPPGEQYF. CDR3 DNA: TGTGCCAGCAGCTCCGAGCGGGGGGGCCCCCCAGGGGAGCAGTACTTC. Looking up the rest from reference TRBV7-2 and TRBJ2-7 gives the full variable domain: GAGVSQSPSNKVTEKGKDVELRCDPISGHTALYWYRQSLGQGLEFLIYFQGNSAPDKSGLPSDRFSAERTGGSVSTLTIQRTQQEDSAVYLCASSSERGGPPGEQYFGPGTRLTVT.

The rearrangement joins TRBV29-1 to TRBJ1-1, with 7 bases that match TRBD1. Germline CDR1 is SQVTM and CDR2 is ANQGSEA. V lost 7 bases, J lost 3 bases, and 11 bases stayed unmatched. The CDR3 covers 14 residues. CDR3 sequence reads: CSGTLGQDHTEAFF. CDR3 nucleotides: TGCAGCGGAACTCTTGGACAGGACCACACTGAAGCTTTCTTT.

About this clone: Sequence at one end of the junction differs from germline and may be a read error. The J gene is TRBJ2-7, the V gene TRBV5-1, with D perhaps matching TRBD2 (6 bases). The V gene's germline CDR1 is SGHRS and CDR2 YFSETQ. The CDR3 length is 13 residues. In DNA form, the CDR3 reads TGCGCCGGCAGCGTGACTAGTCCGTACGAGCAGTACTTC. Translation gives CAGSVTSPYEQYF. Looking up the rest from reference TRBV5-1 and TRBJ2-7 gives the full variable domain: KAGVTQTPRYLIKTRGQQVTLSCSPISGHRSVSWYQQTPGQGLQFLFEYFSETQRNKGNFPGRFSGRQFSNSRSEMNVSTLELGDSALYLCAGSVTSPYEQYFGPGTRLTVT.

The chain carries TRBV29-1 and TRBJ2-1; 10 bases fit TRBD2. V shed 4 bases, J shed 4 bases, and the junction held 4 bases outside the gene matches. Germline assignment: CDR1 SQVTM and CDR2 ANQGSEA. The CDR3 has 14 amino acids. As DNA, the CDR3 is TGCAGCGTTGTACTAGCGGGGTGGTACAATGAGCAGTTCTTC. It encodes CSVVLAGWYNEQFF.

The rearrangement joins TRBV4-3 to TRBJ2-2, with TRBD2 matching over 10 bases. V lost 4 bases and J lost 2; bases outside the gene matches: 4. This CDR3 contains 16 residues. Germline V lookup: CDR1 LGHNA, CDR2 YSLEER. In nucleotides, the CDR3 is TGCGCCAGCAGCCTAAGCGGGGGGGCAAACACCGGGGAGCTGTTTTTT. Translating gives CASSLSGGANTGELFF.

This clone was observed a single time. This chain joins TRBV9 and TRBJ1-6; D unresolved. V dropped 7 bases and J dropped 0 bases, with 11 bases sitting between them. The CDR3 covers 15 residues. CDR1 SGDLS and CDR2 YYNGEE come from the germline V gene. CDR3: CASSLEGSYNSPLHF. The CDR3 nucleotides are TGTGCCAGCTCCCTAGAGGGCTCCTATAATTCACCCCTCCACTTT.

This clone was found a few times. The V call is TRBV7-2, the J call TRBJ2-1; 9 positions match TRBD2. The V gene end was trimmed by 6 bases and the J gene end by 4 bases; junction bases not matched to a gene: 4. CDR3 size: 14 residues. Per germline, CDR1 SGHTA and CDR2 FQGNSA. In DNA, the CDR3 is TGTGCCAGCAGGCCTAGCGGGGAGTACAATGAGCAGTTCTTC. Translation: CASRPSGEYNEQFF.

The rearrangement links TRBV7-9 to TRBJ1-5, with unresolved D. The CDR3 has 17 amino acids. CDR1 is SEHNR, CDR2 FQNEAQ, per germline (reference sequence). The ends were cut back, 0 bases at V and 0 bases at J, with 12 bases in the middle. CDR3 nucleotides: TGTGCCAGCAGCTTAGCTTTTAAGGCGAATAGCAATCAGCCCCAGCATTTT. As protein: CASSLAFKANSNQPQHF.

This chain joins TRBV7-8 and TRBJ2-1, with TRBD1 as a possible D gene (5 bases). V was clipped by 3 bases and J by 7 bases, with 10 bases between them. CDR3 length: 13 amino acids. Looked up from germline, CDR1 is SGHVS and CDR2 is FQNEAQ. The CDR3 region is CASSLGLSNEQFF. CDR3 bases: TGTGCCAGCAGCTTGGGGCTATCGAATGAGCAGTTCTTC.

The rearrangement joins TRBV29-1 to TRBJ1-2; D is unresolved. V lost 3 bases and J lost 8, with 13 bases in between. The CDR3 spans 12 residues. Germline V lookup: CDR1 SQVTM, CDR2 ANQGSEA. CDR3 protein: CSVERRLRGYTF. CDR3 nucleotide sequence: TGCAGCGTTGAGAGGAGGCTGCGGGGCTACACCTTC.

The chain recombines TRBV25-1 with TRBJ2-1, with 7 nucleotides matching TRBD1. This CDR3 is built from 17 residues. Germline V lookup: CDR1 MGHDK, CDR2 SYGVNS. Trimming removed 1 base from V and 8 bases from J; junction bases left unmatched: 14. CDR3 DNA sequence: TGTGCCAGCAGTGAATCGGGTTTGCGAGGGACAGCATATGAGCAGTTCTTC. Translated: CASSESGLRGTAYEQFF.

Ten or more counts support this clone. V usage is TRBV19 and J usage is TRBJ1-1, with 12 bases lining up with TRBD1. The CDR3 consists of 15 residues. The V gene end was trimmed by 5 bases and the J gene end by 4 bases; junction bases not matched to a gene: 5. Germline loops: CDR1 LNHDA, CDR2 SQIVND (reference sequence). In DNA, the CDR3 is TGTGCCAGTAGTTGGGACAGGGGGCCGGGCACTGAAGCTTTCTTT. Protein product: CASSWDRGPGTEAFF.

This clone was seen a handful of times. This chain links TRBV10-3 with TRBJ1-1, with TRBD1 as a possible D gene (5 bases). Germline values: CDR1 ENHRY, CDR2 SYGVKD. Trimming pared 0 bases from V and 3 bases from J, leaving 8 bases between. The CDR3 extends over 14 amino acids. Here the CDR3 reads CAISESGADTEAFF. The CDR3 DNA sequence: TGTGCCATCAGTGAGTCCGGGGCGGACACTGAAGCTTTCTTT.

This clone was counted a few times. The chain combines TRBV5-1 with TRBJ2-1, with TRBD1 matching 7 bases. The CDR3 has 15 amino acids. The trim removed 2 bases at V and 5 bases at J, leaving 7 bases unmatched. The germline gives CDR1 SGHRS, CDR2 YFSETQ. DNA for the CDR3: TGCGCCAGCAGCTTCCGACAGGGCGCGAACAATGAGCAGTTCTTC. Protein sequence: CASSFRQGANNEQFF.

V is TRBV7-8 and J is TRBJ2-2, with 10 bases matching TRBD1. Unmatched junction bases numbered 6, after V lost 5 bases and J lost 3 bases. This CDR3 region has 16 residues. CDR1 is SGHVS and CDR2 is FQNEAQ in the germline V gene. CDR3 sequence: CASSIPGQGYTGELFF. The CDR3 bases are TGTGCCAGCAGCATTCCGGGACAGGGGTACACCGGGGAGCTGTTTTTT.

In its sample, this clone was seen once. The chain recombines TRBV29-1 with TRBJ1-2; 7 bases map to TRBD1. This CDR3 spans 15 amino acids. V was pared by 0 bases and J by 8 bases, with 12 bases of the junction left unmatched. Germline CDR1 SQVTM, CDR2 ANQGSEA. CDR3 region: CSVEEGTDVLGGYTF. CDR3 DNA: TGCAGCGTTGAAGAAGGGACAGACGTATTGGGGGGCTACACCTTC.

The genes are TRBV30 and TRBJ2-1, with TRBD2 as a possible D gene (6 bases). The CDR3 sequence is 13 residues long. V shed 4 bases and J shed 2 bases, with 9 bases lying between them. Germline lookup yields CDR1 GTSNPN and CDR2 SVGIG (reference sequence). The DNA of the CDR3 is TGTGCCTGGACTAGCGTAACCTACAATGAGCAGTTCTTC. This encodes CAWTSVTYNEQFF. The full variable domain, completed using reference TRBV30 and TRBJ2-1, is SQTIHQWPATLVQPVGSPLSLECTVEGTSNPNLYWYRQAAGRGLQLLFYSVGIGQISSEVPQNLSASRPQDRQFILSSKKLLLSDSGFYLCAWTSVTYNEQFFGPGTRLTVL.